The clone carrying this T cell receptor (beta chain) was counted a few times. Its target is not known. The sample comes from a study of type 1 regulatory T cells. Study context: An in vitro protocol generated T-allo10, a Tr1-enriched, alloantigen-specific CD4 T cell product. General study findings and limits: Type 1 regulatory T cells had a more restricted TCR repertoire than non-type 1 regulatory T cells.

Trimming took 5 bases from V and 2 from J, leaving 12 bases between them. CDR1 is DFQATT and CDR2 is SNEGSKA in the germline V gene (reference sequence). The CDR3 runs 13 residues. TCRdb fed the reads into MiXCR, producing one record per CDR3 protein. The sample contains about 62,000 distinct CDR3 sequences, less than 65% of which appear only once. The rearrangement links TRBV20-1 to TRBJ1-1, with a weak D call TRBD1 (5 bases). This TCR was recovered from a human donor in good health. Input material: cultured non-Tr1 T cells, either the whole culture or a sorted T cell fraction (not recorded which). CDR3 amino acids: CSAPRQINTEAFF. CDR3 DNA sequence: TGCAGTGCTCCACGACAGATAAACACTGAAGCTTTCTTT.